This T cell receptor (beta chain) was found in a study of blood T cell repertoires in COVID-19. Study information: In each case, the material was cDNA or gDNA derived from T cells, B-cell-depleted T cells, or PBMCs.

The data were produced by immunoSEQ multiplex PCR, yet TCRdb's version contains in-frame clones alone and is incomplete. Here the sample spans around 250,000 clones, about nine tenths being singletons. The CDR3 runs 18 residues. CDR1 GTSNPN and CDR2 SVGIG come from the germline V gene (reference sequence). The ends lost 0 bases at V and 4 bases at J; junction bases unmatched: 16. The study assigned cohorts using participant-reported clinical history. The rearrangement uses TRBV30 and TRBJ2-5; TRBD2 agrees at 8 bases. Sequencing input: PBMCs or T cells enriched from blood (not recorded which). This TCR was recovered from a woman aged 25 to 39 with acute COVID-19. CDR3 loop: CAWSVPSRGVGIGETQYF. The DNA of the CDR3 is TGTGCCTGGAGTGTACCATCGCGGGGGGTCGGGATTGGAGAGACCCAGTACTTC.